Given below is one T cell receptor beta chain in context. This record belongs to a study of blood T cell repertoires in COVID-19. Looking at the study overall: Nucleic acid was either cDNA or gDNA, and it came from T cells, B-cell-depleted T cells, or PBMCs.

Original processing methods: Scientists estimated how many nucleated cells there were by amplifying reference gene primers. The repertoire was sequenced with immunoSEQ multiplex PCR; TCRdb's copy has only in-frame clones and lacks some. The V and J calls and the clone size are those of that table, but D and trimming were determined from the DNA. The sample lists over 150,000 clones, approximately 87% seen once, with approximately 12% in the top ten. The CDR3 covers 15 residues. CDR1 is SEHNR and CDR2 is FQNEAQ in the germline V gene (reference sequence). Between the trimmed V and J ends, which lost 2 bases and 3 bases, there was a span of 13 bases. A Seattle source enrolled patients during active infection and followed them longitudinally.

The TCR originated in a woman in her 70s with COVID-19, enrolled during active disease. The chain is built from TRBV7-9 and TRBJ1-1, with unresolved D. Sequenced input: peripheral blood. The chain's CDR3 is CASSLSIIEDTEAFF. The DNA of the CDR3 is TGTGCCAGCAGCTTATCAATTATAGAAGACACTGAAGCTTTCTTT.